The text below deals with one T cell receptor (beta chain). Its antigen is still unknown. This sample was taken from a study of shared clonotypes between healthy human individuals. Study information: There were three CD4 naive, three CD4 memory, two CD8 naive and one CD8 memory plates per donor. Whole-study results and caveats: All-four-donor shared clonotypes had higher generation probabilities than non-shared clonotypes did.

The germline V gene has CDR1 WNHNN and CDR2 SYGVQD (reference sequence). CDR3 length equals 15 residues. Trimming cost V 2 bases and J 7 bases, with 15 bases left between them. Only CD45RO-negative cells positively selected for CCR7 counted as naive CD8 cells, so terminally differentiated effector memory CD45RA+ cells were excluded. Data came from immunoSEQ multiplex PCR; TCRdb stores just in-frame clones and leaves some out. The profile covers about 820,000 clones, with 80% to 95% appearing a single time and more than 20% taken by the ten largest. The sample was naive CD8+ T cells sorted from blood. The chain carries TRBV10-1 and TRBJ2-1; no definite D call. The sequence came from a man aged 30 to 45 in good health. CDR3 loop: CASSELVASVNEQFF. The CDR3 DNA reads TGCGCCAGCAGTGAGCTAGTTGCTAGTGTGAATGAGCAGTTCTTC.